These T cell receptor beta chains were read from a single sample in a study of blood T cell repertoires in COVID-19. This table comes from immunoSEQ multiplex PCR, and its TCRdb copy is limited to in-frame clones, with some not included. The sample contains approximately 270,000 clones, approximately 83% of which appear only once. Sequenced sample: PBMCs or T cells enriched from blood (not recorded which). The receptors were sampled from a woman between 50 and 59 years old who had recovered from COVID-19. Each CDR3 is given with its conserved first and last residue. Each record gives: D gene, V gene, J gene, clone size, CDR3 protein, CDR3 DNA. D genes are given only for firm matches. The listing skips clone size in some rows; elsewhere it reads once, few, many or a size class.

D: TRBD2
V: TRBV7-2
J: TRBJ2-1
size: NA
CDR3: CASSLLQGGIGEQFF
DNA: TGTGCCAGCAGCTTATTGCAGGGAGGGATAGGGGAGCAGTTCTTC

D: NA
V: TRBV28
J: TRBJ2-3
size: NA
CDR3: CASRLGIEDTQYF
DNA: TGTGCCAGCAGGCTGGGCATTGAGGATACGCAGTATTTT

D: NA
V: TRBV5-4
J: TRBJ2-7
size: NA
CDR3: CASSLDPGGYEQYF
DNA: TGTGCCAGCAGCTTGGACCCCGGAGGCTACGAGCAGTACTTC

D: NA
V: TRBV5-4
J: TRBJ1-3
size: NA
CDR3: CASRPTGASGNTIYF
DNA: TGTGCCAGCAGACCGACAGGAGCATCTGGAAACACCATATATTTT

D: NA
V: TRBV7-9
J: TRBJ2-1
size: NA
CDR3: CASSLRRDGDNEQFF
DNA: TGTGCCAGCAGCTTACGGCGGGACGGTGACAATGAGCAGTTCTTC

D: NA
V: TRBV7-9
J: TRBJ1-4
size: NA
CDR3: CASSLGGRGEKLFF
DNA: TGTGCCAGCAGCTTAGGAGGGCGTGGTGAAAAACTGTTTTTT

D: NA
V: TRBV6-5
J: TRBJ2-7
size: NA
CDR3: CASSSRPGLVTYEQYF
DNA: TGTGCCAGCAGTTCTCGACCGGGACTGGTAACCTACGAGCAGTACTTC

D: TRBD1
V: TRBV19
J: TRBJ1-2
size: NA
CDR3: CASRGTGTPYGYTF
DNA: TGTGCCAGTAGGGGGACAGGGACTCCCTATGGCTACACCTTC

D: TRBD2
V: TRBV9
J: TRBJ2-5
size: NA
CDR3: CASSDERTSGTYQETQYF
DNA: TGTGCCAGCAGCGACGAACGGACTAGCGGGACGTACCAAGAGACCCAGTACTTC

D: NA
V: TRBV15
J: TRBJ1-5
size: NA
CDR3: CATSRDPARGNQPQHF
DNA: TGTGCCACCAGCAGAGATCCGGCCAGGGGCAATCAGCCCCAGCATTTT

D: TRBD1
V: TRBV10-3
J: TRBJ2-3
size: NA
CDR3: CAISESVGTGSTDTQYF
DNA: TGTGCCATCAGTGAGTCGGTTGGGACAGGTAGCACAGATACGCAGTATTTT

D: TRBD1
V: TRBV4-2
J: TRBJ1-5
size: once
CDR3: CASSQAAGPGTGGPNQPQHF
DNA: TGTGCCAGCAGCCAAGCTGCCGGGCCCGGGACAGGGGGCCCCAATCAGCCCCAGCATTTT

D: NA
V: TRBV28
J: TRBJ2-3
size: NA
CDR3: CASSAMQSGADTQYF
DNA: TGTGCCAGCAGCGCCATGCAGTCAGGGGCAGATACGCAGTATTTT

D: TRBD1
V: TRBV6-2/TRBV6-3
J: TRBJ1-1
size: NA
CDR3: CASSSFYTGGTEAFF
DNA: TGTGCCAGCAGTTCCTTTTATACAGGGGGCACTGAAGCTTTCTTT

D: TRBD2
V: TRBV7-8
J: TRBJ2-1
size: NA
CDR3: CASSSSGRADEQFF
DNA: TGTGCCAGCAGCTCCAGTGGGAGGGCCGATGAGCAGTTCTTC

D: NA
V: TRBV3-1/TRBV3-2
J: TRBJ2-5
size: NA
CDR3: CASSQRTVSGQETQYF
DNA: TGTGCCAGCAGCCAGAGGACAGTCTCTGGCCAAGAGACCCAGTACTTC

D: NA
V: TRBV5-1
J: TRBJ1-2
size: NA
CDR3: CASSLGQVDGYTF
DNA: TGCGCCAGCAGCTTGGGACAGGTCGATGGCTACACCTTC

D: NA
V: TRBV5-1
J: TRBJ1-5
size: NA
CDR3: CASSLGLGTDRNQPQHF
DNA: TGCGCCAGCAGCTTGGGATTGGGGACTGATCGCAATCAGCCCCAGCATTTT

D: NA
V: TRBV5-6
J: TRBJ1-2
size: NA
CDR3: CASSFGGSGGYTF
DNA: TGTGCCAGCAGCTTCGGAGGGTCGGGTGGCTACACCTTC

D: TRBD1
V: TRBV27
J: TRBJ1-1
size: NA
CDR3: CASRLDRARTEAFF
DNA: TGTGCCAGCAGACTGGACAGGGCGAGGACTGAAGCTTTCTTT

D: NA
V: TRBV7-3
J: TRBJ1-4
size: NA
CDR3: CASSLIGGEGEKLFF
DNA: TGTGCCAGCAGCTTAATAGGAGGGGAAGGAGAAAAACTGTTTTTT

D: TRBD1
V: TRBV30
J: TRBJ1-3
size: NA
CDR3: CAWIQGARGNTIYF
DNA: TGTGCCTGGATACAGGGGGCGAGAGGAAACACCATATATTTT

D: NA
V: TRBV10-3
J: TRBJ1-5
size: NA
CDR3: CAISPGFGNQPQHF
DNA: TGTGCCATCTCCCCAGGGTTCGGCAATCAGCCCCAGCATTTT